This T cell receptor (beta chain) stems from a study of blood T cell repertoires in COVID-19. The wider study: The origin of the acute and convalescent COVID-19 samples was the United States, Italy and Spain.

Categorization into cohorts depended on clinical history that participants reported. With V trimmed by 0 bases and J by 6 bases, 1 base remained unmatched. Germline V lookup: CDR1 MGHRA, CDR2 YSYEKL. The CDR3 covers 13 residues. Under the authors' procedure: Amplification of reference gene primers provided the estimated nucleated cell counts. The data were produced by immunoSEQ multiplex PCR, yet TCRdb's version contains in-frame clones alone and is incomplete. V and J calls and clone size come straight from that table; D and trimming were deduced from the DNA. This table has approximately 210,000 clones, about 91% appearing once.

What was sequenced was PBMCs or T cells enriched from blood (not recorded which). J is TRBJ1-2 and V is TRBV4-1; the match to TRBD1 covers 7 bases. This clonotype was obtained from a woman between 45 and 65 years old with acute COVID-19. This chain's CDR3 is CASSQDGTDGYTF. The CDR3 DNA follows: TGCGCCAGCAGCCAAGATGGGACAGATGGCTACACCTTC.